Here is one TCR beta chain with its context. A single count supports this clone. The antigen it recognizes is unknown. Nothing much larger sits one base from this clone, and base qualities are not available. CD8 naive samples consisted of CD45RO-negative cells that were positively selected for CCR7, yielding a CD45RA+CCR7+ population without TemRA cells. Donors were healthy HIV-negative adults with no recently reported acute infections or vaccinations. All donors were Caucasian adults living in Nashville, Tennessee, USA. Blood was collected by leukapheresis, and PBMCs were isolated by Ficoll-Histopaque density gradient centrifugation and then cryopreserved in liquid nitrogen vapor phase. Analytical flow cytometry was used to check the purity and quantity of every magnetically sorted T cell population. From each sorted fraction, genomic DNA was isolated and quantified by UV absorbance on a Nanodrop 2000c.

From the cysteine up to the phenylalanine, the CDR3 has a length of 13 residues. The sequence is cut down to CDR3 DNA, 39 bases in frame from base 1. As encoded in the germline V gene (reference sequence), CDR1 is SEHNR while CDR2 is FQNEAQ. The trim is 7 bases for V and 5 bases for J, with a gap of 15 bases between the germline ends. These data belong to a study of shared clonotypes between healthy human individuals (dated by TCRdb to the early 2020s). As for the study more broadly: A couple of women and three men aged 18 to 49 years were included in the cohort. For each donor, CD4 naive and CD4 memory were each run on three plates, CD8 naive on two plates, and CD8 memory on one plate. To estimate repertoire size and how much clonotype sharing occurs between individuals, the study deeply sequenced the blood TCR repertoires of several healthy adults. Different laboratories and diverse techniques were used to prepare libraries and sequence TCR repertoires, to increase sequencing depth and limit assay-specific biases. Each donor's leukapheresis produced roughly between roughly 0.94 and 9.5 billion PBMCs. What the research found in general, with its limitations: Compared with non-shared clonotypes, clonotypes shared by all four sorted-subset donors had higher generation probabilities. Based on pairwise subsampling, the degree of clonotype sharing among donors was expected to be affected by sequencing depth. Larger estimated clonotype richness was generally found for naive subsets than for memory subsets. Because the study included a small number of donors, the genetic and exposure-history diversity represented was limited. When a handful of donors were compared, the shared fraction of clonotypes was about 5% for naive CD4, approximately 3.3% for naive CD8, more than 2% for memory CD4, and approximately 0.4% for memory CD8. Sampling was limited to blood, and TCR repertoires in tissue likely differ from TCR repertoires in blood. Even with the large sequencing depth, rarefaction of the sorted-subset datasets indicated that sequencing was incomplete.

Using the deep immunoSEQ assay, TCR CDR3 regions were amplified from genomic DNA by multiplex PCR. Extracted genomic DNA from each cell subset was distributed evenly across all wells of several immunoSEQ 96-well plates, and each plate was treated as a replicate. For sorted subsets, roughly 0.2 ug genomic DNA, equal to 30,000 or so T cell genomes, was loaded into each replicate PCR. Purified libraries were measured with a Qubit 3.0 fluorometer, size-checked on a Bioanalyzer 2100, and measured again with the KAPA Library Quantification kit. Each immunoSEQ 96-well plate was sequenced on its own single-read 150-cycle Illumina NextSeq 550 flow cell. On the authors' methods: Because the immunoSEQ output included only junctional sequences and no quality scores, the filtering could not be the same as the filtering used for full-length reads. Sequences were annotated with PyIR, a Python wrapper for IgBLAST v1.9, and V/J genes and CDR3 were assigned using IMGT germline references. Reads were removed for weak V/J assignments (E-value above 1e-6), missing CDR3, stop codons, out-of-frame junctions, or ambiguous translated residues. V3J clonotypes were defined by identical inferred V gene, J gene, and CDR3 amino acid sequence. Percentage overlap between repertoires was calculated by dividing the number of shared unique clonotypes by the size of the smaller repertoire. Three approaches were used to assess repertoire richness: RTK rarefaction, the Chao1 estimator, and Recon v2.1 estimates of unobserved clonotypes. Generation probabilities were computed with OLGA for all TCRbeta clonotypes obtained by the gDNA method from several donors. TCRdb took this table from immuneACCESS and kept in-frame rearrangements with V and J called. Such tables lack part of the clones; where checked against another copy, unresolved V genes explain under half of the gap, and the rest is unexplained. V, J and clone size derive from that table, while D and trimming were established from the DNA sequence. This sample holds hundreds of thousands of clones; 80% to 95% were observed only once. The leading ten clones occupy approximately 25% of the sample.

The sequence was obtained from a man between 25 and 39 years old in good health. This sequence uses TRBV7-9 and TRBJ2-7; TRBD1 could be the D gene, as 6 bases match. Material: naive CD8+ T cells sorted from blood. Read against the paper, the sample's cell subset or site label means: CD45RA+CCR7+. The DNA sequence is TGTGCCAGCATTCCGGGACACTTGGACGAGCAGTACTTC. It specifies CASIPGHLDEQYF. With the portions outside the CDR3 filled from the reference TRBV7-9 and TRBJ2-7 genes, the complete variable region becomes DTGVSQNPRHKITKRGQNVTFRCDPISEHNRLYWYRQTLGQGPEFLTYFQNEAQLEKSRLLSDRFSAERPKGSFSTLEIQRTEQGDSAMYLCASIPGHLDEQYFGPGTRLTVT.